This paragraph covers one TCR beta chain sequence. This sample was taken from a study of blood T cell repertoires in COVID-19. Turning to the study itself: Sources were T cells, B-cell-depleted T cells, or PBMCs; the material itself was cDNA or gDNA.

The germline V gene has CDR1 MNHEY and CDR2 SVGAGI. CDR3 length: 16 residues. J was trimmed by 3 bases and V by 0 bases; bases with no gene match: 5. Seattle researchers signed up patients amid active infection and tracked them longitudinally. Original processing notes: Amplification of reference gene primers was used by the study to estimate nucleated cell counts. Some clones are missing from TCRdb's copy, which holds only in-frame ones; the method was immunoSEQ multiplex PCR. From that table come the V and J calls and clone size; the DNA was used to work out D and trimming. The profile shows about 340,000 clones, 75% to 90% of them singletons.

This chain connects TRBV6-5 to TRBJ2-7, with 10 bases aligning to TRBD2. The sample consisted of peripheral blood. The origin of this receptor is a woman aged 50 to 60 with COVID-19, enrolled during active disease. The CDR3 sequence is CASSYSSLAGHYEQYF. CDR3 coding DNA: TGTGCCAGCAGTTACTCTTCACTAGCGGGGCACTACGAGCAGTACTTC.